Below are 27 T cell receptor beta chains sequenced from a single sample in a study of glioma-infiltrating T cells. Using RNA template, CDR3s of TCR alpha and beta were amplified with iRepertoire arm-PCR. TCRdb itself ran the multiplex PCR reads through MiXCR, one entry per CDR3 protein. Here the sample spans more than 95,000 distinct CDR3 sequences, more than 20% being singletons. Specimen: glioma tissue, nonneoplastic brain tissue, or PBMCs (not recorded which). These receptors were obtained from a human donor with low-grade glioma or glioblastoma, undergoing nonglioma brain surgery, or in good health (not recorded which).

This clonotype was counted at least ten times. The chain combines TRBV20-1 with TRBJ2-3; the match to TRBD2 covers 9 bases. CDR1 DFQATT and CDR2 SNEGSKA come from the germline V gene (reference sequence). The ends lost 0 bases at V and 5 bases at J; junction bases unmatched: 9. The CDR3 has 16 residues. The CDR3 nucleotides are TGCAGTGCTAGAGATTTTGCGGGAGGGCCGGTAGATACGCAGTATTTT. Translated, it gives CSARDFAGGPVDTQYF.

This clonotype was detected ten times or more. The gene calls are TRBV7-2 and TRBJ2-3; tentative D call: TRBD1 (5 bases). Trimming left V 5 bases short and J 1 base short, with 16 bases between. The germline gives CDR1 SGHTA, CDR2 FQGNSA. The CDR3 runs 16 residues. CDR3 nucleotide sequence: TGTGCCAGCAGCCCCCAGGGTGGTCGGCGCACAGATACGCAGTATTTT. This gives the protein CASSPQGGRRTDTQYF. The variable domain in full, with the rest retrieved from reference TRBV7-2 and TRBJ2-3, is GAGVSQSPSNKVTEKGKDVELRCDPISGHTALYWYRQSLGQGLEFLIYFQGNSAPDKSGLPSDRFSAERTGGSVSTLTIQRTQQEDSAVYLCASSPQGGRRTDTQYFGPGTRLTVL.

This clonotype was observed many times. The chain combines TRBV7-8 with TRBJ2-1; possible D gene TRBD2, 6 bases. CDR1 is SGHVS and CDR2 is FQNEAQ in the germline V gene. Trimming took 5 bases from V and 6 from J, leaving 20 bases between them. The CDR3 covers 16 residues. CDR3: CASSHRRVRSGNEQFF. In nucleotides, the CDR3 is TGTGCCAGCAGCCACCGGAGGGTCCGTAGTGGCAATGAGCAGTTCTTC.

This clonotype has ten or more counts. This rearrangement joins TRBV27 to TRBJ2-3, with 9 bases aligning to TRBD2. The CDR3 consists of 16 residues. Germline V CDR1 and CDR2: MNHEY, SMNVEV (reference sequence). V trimming: 6 bases; J trimming: 1 base; junction bases outside the gene matches: 8. The CDR3 region has the DNA TGTGCCAGCAGGGGGAGCGGGAGGATGGGCACAGATACGCAGTATTTT. Translating gives CASRGSGRMGTDTQYF.

This clonotype was observed a handful of times. V gene TRBV19 combines with J gene TRBJ2-1, with D possibly being TRBD1 (6 bases). CDR3 length: 16 amino acids. Trimming pared 7 bases from V and 6 bases from J, leaving 22 bases between. Germline V CDR1 and CDR2: LNHDA, SQIVND (reference sequence). The CDR3 nucleotides are TGTGCCAGTACCTCCGAGTCTAGGGGGAATTTCAATGAGCAGTTCTTC. Amino acids: CASTSESRGNFNEQFF.

This clonotype was seen repeatedly, ten times or more. The V and J genes are TRBV4-2 and TRBJ2-2; 7 bases fit TRBD2. This CDR3 has 14 residues. Germline values: CDR1 LGHNA, CDR2 YNFKEQ. The V and J ends lost 1 base and 7 bases, in that order; junction bases with no gene match: 3. CDR3 residues: CASSQGLADGELFF. In nucleotides, the CDR3 is TGTGCCAGCAGCCAAGGACTAGCCGACGGGGAGCTGTTTTTT.

There are a few counts of this clonotype. The rearrangement joins TRBV18 to TRBJ2-5, with D perhaps TRBD1 (6 bases). V was trimmed by 2 bases and J by 5 bases, leaving 12 bases between them. The CDR3 covers 14 residues. The V gene's germline CDR1 is KGHSH and CDR2 LQKENI. CDR3 nucleotide sequence: TGTGCCAGCTCACCAGAGAGGGGGACGGAGACCCAGTACTTC. Protein product: CASSPERGTETQYF.

A note on this clonotype: A much larger clone lies a single base off, so this may be a read error. The chain combines TRBV2 with TRBJ2-5, with D possibly matching TRBD2 (6 bases). Germline V gene lookup returns CDR1 SNHLY and CDR2 FYNNEI. The CDR3 extends over 15 amino acids. CDR3 in DNA: TGTGCCAGCAGTGACGGAGGGACCTTCCAAGGGACCCAGTACTTC. Its translation is CASSDGGTFQGTQYF. Based on the CDR3 plus reference TRBV2 and TRBJ2-5, the full variable domain is EPEVTQTPSHQVTQMGQEVILRCVPISNHLYFYWYRQILGQKVEFLVSFYNNEISEKSEIFDDQFSVERPDGSNFTLKIRSTKLEDSAMYFCASSDGGTFQGTQYFGPGTRLLVL.

There are many counts of this clonotype. V usage is TRBV7-2 and J usage is TRBJ2-3; maybe TRBD2 (6 bases). Trimming took off 11 bases at V and 2 bases at J, with 11 bases between the two ends. This CDR3 has 12 amino acids. The germline gives CDR1 SGHTA, CDR2 FQGNSA. This CDR3 is CAGGDDTDTQYF. Written as DNA, the CDR3 is TGTGCCGGAGGGGATGACACAGATACGCAGTATTTT.

This clonotype was seen at least ten times. The chain employs TRBV5-4 and TRBJ1-1; 7 bases match TRBD1. The CDR3 consists of 15 residues. The J segment lost 4 bases and the V segment lost 4 bases, leaving 10 bases of the junction unmatched. Germline CDR1 is SGHNT and CDR2 is YYREEE (reference sequence). The CDR3, as DNA: TGTGCCAGCAGCCCGCCTTCTAGGGGGCCCACTGAAGCTTTCTTT. It is translated as CASSPPSRGPTEAFF.

This clonotype was detected ten times or more. The rearrangement uses TRBV18 and TRBJ1-2; TRBD1 agrees at 8 bases. Germline loops: CDR1 KGHSH, CDR2 LQKENI. This CDR3 has 13 amino acids. Trimming took 5 bases from V and 7 from J; bases not matched to a gene: 6. CDR3 in DNA: TGTGCCAGCTCAAAGGACAGGGATGGTGGCTACACCTTC. Protein product: CASSKDRDGGYTF.

This clonotype was seen repeatedly, ten times or more. This sequence joins TRBV7-2 and TRBJ2-5, with TRBD2 matching 10 bases. The ends lost 5 bases at V and 4 bases at J; junction bases unmatched: 10. The CDR3 is made up of 16 amino acids. Looked up from germline, CDR1 is SGHTA and CDR2 is FQGNSA. CDR3 DNA sequence: TGTGCCAGCAGCCCAAGGACTAGCGGAGTGGGAGAGACCCAGTACTTC. Translation gives CASSPRTSGVGETQYF.

On this clonotype: This may come from a read error, since a much larger clone is one base off. The chain uses TRBV3-1 and TRBJ1-2; D possibly corresponds to TRBD1 (5 bases). V shed 1 base and J shed 4 bases, with 10 bases lying between them. This CDR3 spans 14 amino acids. The germline CDR1 and CDR2 sequences are LGHDT and YNNKEL (reference sequence). This CDR3 reads CASSQGAGLYGYTF. CDR3 sequence (DNA): TGTGCCAGCAGCCAAGGAGCAGGGCTCTATGGCTACACCTTC.

This clonotype was picked up many times. The CDR3 DNA follows: TGCAGTGCTAGGGACTTGAGAGGACAGGCCTACGAGCAGTACTTC. Its translation: CSARDLRGQAYEQYF. This chain connects TRBV20-1 to TRBJ2-7; 7 positions match TRBD1. The CDR3 has 15 amino acids. CDR1 and CDR2 (germline): DFQATT, SNEGSKA (reference sequence). The V and J ends lost 3 bases and 2 bases, in that order; junction bases with no gene match: 10.

In regard to this clonotype: This sequence may be a read error, since a much larger clone differs from it by one base. V and J are TRBV7-2 and TRBJ2-7, with D unresolved. The length of the CDR3 is 14 residues. Germline V lookup: CDR1 SGHTA, CDR2 FQGNSA. V shed 1 base and J shed 4 bases, with 11 bases lying between them. In DNA form, the CDR3 reads TGTGCCAGCAGCTTAGGTGTGCCTCAGTACGAGCAGTACTTC. This sequence encodes CASSLGVPQYEQYF.

The sample holds many counts of this clonotype. The chain employs TRBV12-5 and TRBJ1-5; 8 nucleotides align to TRBD1. Per germline, CDR1 LGHNT and CDR2 FRNRAP. The ends lost 1 base at V and 3 bases at J; junction bases unmatched: 2. CDR3 size: 15 residues. The CDR3 DNA is TGTGCTAGTGGTTTGGGGACAGGGATCAATCAGCCCCAGCATTTT. Its protein is CASGLGTGINQPQHF.

This clonotype was seen at least ten times. The chain recombines TRBV4-3 with TRBJ2-1; the D gene could be TRBD1 or TRBD2 (5 bases each). V was shortened by 4 bases and J by 9 bases, with 13 bases between the two germline ends. From germline, CDR1 is LGHNA and CDR2 YSLEER. This CDR3 comprises 13 residues. The CDR3 reads CASSRGNTVEQFF. DNA of the CDR3: TGCGCCAGCAGCCGGGGGAATACGGTTGAGCAGTTCTTC.

This clonotype was observed at least ten times. This sequence joins TRBV6-6 and TRBJ1-2; D possibly corresponds to TRBD1 (5 bases). Germline CDR1 is MNHNY and CDR2 is SVGAGI (reference sequence). The V end was cut by 2 bases, the J end by 2 bases, with 9 bases between. This CDR3 comprises 14 residues. This CDR3 reads CASSYAQENYGYTF. Here the CDR3 DNA reads TGTGCCAGCAGTTACGCACAGGAGAACTATGGCTACACCTTC.

This clonotype qualifies as medium-sized. V and J are TRBV3-1 and TRBJ1-3; D uncertain. V lost 0 bases, J lost 0 bases, and 9 bases lay in between. This CDR3 contains 16 residues. Germline CDR1 LGHDT, CDR2 YNNKEL (reference sequence). The CDR3 spells CASSQDRELSGNTIYF. The CDR3 nucleotides read TGTGCCAGCAGCCAAGATCGAGAACTCTCTGGAAACACCATATATTTT.

As for this clonotype: One base away lies a much larger clone, so this may be a sequencing read error. V usage is TRBV5-4 and J usage is TRBJ1-1; 7 positions agree with TRBD1. This CDR3 spans 15 amino acids. Germline V gene lookup returns CDR1 SGHNT and CDR2 YYREEE (reference sequence). CDR3 sequence: CASSLRQGLNAEAFF. CDR3 DNA sequence: TGTGCCAGCAGCTTACGACAGGGCCTGAACGCTGAAGCTTTCTTT.

This clonotype was detected a few times. V and J are TRBV29-1 and TRBJ2-1; TRBD1 aligns across 12 bases. The CDR3 length is 16 residues. CDR1 is SQVTM and CDR2 is ANQGSEA in the germline V gene. J gave up 4 bases and V 8 bases, and 12 bases lay outside the gene matches. The CDR3 DNA sequence: TGCAGCCTGGGACAGGGGGCTAGCGGGAGATACAATGAGCAGTTCTTC. Its translation: CSLGQGASGRYNEQFF.

This clonotype was counted at least ten times. The rearrangement joins TRBV12-3 or TRBV12-4 to TRBJ1-3; no reliable D call. The CDR3 is 12 amino acids. V lost 3 bases and J 6 bases, leaving 6 bases between the germline ends. The CDR3 protein is CASSLEENTIYF. The CDR3 DNA is TGTGCCAGCAGTTTGGAGGAAAACACCATATATTTT.

This clonotype was picked up many times. The chain couples TRBV7-2 to TRBJ1-2, with no clear D. Germline V gene lookup returns CDR1 SGHTA and CDR2 FQGNSA. The CDR3 is made up of 14 amino acids. V was clipped by 1 base and J by 0 bases, with 6 bases between them. The CDR3 DNA is TGTGCCAGCAGCTTAGGGGTAACTAACTATGGCTACACCTTC. It yields the protein CASSLGVTNYGYTF.

This clonotype was observed at least ten times. The CDR3 protein is CASSEDSQSEQYF. CDR3 bases: TGTGCCAGCAGTGAAGACAGTCAAAGCGAGCAGTACTTC. This chain links TRBV6-1 with TRBJ2-7; D is ambiguous. CDR1 and CDR2 from the germline V gene are MNHNS and SASEGT. CDR3 size: 13 residues. Trimming removed 1 base at V and 6 bases at J, with 10 bases between.

Note on this clonotype: A much larger clone is a single base away; this may be a read error. The V and J genes are TRBV18 and TRBJ2-1, with D perhaps TRBD1 (5 bases). Trimming took off 3 bases at V and 8 bases at J, with 14 bases between the two ends. CDR3 length: 14 amino acids. Germline-derived CDR1 and CDR2 are KGHSH and LQKENI. The CDR3 nucleotides read TGTGCCAGCTCACCCGATACATGGGGCGATGAGCAGTTCTTC. This gives the protein CASSPDTWGDEQFF.

This clonotype was observed once. Sequence at one end of the junction differs from germline and may be a read error. This sequence joins TRBV6-2 or TRBV6-3 and TRBJ2-1; 8 nucleotides line up with TRBD2. Germline loops: CDR1 MNHEY, CDR2 SVGEGT. This CDR3 contains 17 residues. The chain's CDR3 is CASVGQPGLGHSNERFF. CDR3 DNA: TGCGCCAGCGTCGGACAGCCGGGACTAGGACACAGCAATGAGCGGTTCTTC.

Concerning this clonotype itself: This may be a read error, as it is one base from a much larger clone. This chain links TRBV4-1 with TRBJ2-7; possible D gene TRBD1, 6 bases. Between the trimmed V and J ends, which lost 0 bases and 2 bases, there was a span of 11 bases. CDR1 and CDR2 from the germline V gene are MGHRA and YSYEKL. This CDR3 has 15 amino acids. The CDR3 spells CASSQDFGTPYEQYF. For the CDR3, the DNA is TGCGCCAGCAGCCAAGATTTTGGGACACCCTACGAGCAGTACTTC.